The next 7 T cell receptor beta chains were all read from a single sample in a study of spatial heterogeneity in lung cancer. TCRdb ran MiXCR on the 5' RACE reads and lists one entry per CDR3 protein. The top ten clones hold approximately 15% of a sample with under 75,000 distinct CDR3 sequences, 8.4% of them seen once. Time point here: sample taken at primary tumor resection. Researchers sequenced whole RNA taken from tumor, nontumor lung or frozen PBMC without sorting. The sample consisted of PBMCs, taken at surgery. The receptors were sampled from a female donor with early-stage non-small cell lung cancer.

The CDR3 bases are TGTGCCAGCAGCCAAGAGCGAATAGCGGTCACAGATACGCAGTATTTT. Protein sequence: CASSQERIAVTDTQYF. The chain couples TRBV3-1 to TRBJ2-3; perhaps TRBD2 as D (6 bases). V was cut by 0 bases and J by 2 bases, with 12 bases left in between. The V gene's germline CDR1 is LGHDT and CDR2 YNNKEL (reference sequence). CDR3 size: 16 residues.

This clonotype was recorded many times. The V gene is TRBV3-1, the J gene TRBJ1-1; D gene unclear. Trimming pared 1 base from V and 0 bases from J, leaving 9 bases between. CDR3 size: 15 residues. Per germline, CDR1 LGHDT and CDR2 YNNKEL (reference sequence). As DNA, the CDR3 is TGTGCCAGCAGCCAAGGGTTCACCTTGAACACTGAAGCTTTCTTT. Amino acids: CASSQGFTLNTEAFF.

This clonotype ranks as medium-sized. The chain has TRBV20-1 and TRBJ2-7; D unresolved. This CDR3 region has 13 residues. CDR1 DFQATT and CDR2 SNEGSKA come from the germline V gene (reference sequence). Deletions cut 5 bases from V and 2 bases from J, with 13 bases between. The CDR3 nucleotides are TGCAGTGCTCTCCGGACGGCGGCCTACGAGCAGTACTTC. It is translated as CSALRTAAYEQYF.

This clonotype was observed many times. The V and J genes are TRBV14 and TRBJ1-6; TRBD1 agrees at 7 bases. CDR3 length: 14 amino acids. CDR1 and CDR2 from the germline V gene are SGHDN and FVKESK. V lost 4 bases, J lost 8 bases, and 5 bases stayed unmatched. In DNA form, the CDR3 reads TGTGCCAGCAGCCGGGACAGCCTCTATTCACCCCTCCACTTT. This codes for CASSRDSLYSPLHF. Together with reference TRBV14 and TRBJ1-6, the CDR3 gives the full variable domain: EAGVTQFPSHSVIEKGQTVTLRCDPISGHDNLYWYRRVMGKEIKFLLHFVKESKQDESGMPNNRFLAERTGGTYSTLKVQPAELEDSGVYFCASSRDSLYSPLHFGNGTRLTVT.

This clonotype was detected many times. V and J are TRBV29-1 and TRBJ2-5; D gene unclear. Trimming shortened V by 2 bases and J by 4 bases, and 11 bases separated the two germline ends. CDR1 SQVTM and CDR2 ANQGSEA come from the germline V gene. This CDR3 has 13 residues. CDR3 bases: TGCAGCGTTGAACGACCCTCCCGAGAGACCCAGTACTTC. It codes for CSVERPSRETQYF.

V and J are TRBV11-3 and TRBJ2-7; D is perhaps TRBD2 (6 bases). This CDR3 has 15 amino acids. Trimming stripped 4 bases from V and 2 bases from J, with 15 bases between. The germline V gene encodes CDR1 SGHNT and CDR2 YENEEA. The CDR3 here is CASSWSWGETYEQYF. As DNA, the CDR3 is TGTGCCAGCAGCTGGAGTTGGGGGGAGACCTACGAGCAGTACTTC.

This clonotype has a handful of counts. The CDR3, as DNA: TGTGCCAGTAGTTTCCGGGCAGATTTGGAGCAGTTCTTC. Encoded protein: CASSFRADLEQFF. The V call is TRBV19, the J call TRBJ2-1, with D unclear. Germline V CDR1 and CDR2: LNHDA, SQIVND (reference sequence). The length of the CDR3 is 13 residues. With 5 bases removed from V and 10 bases from J, the gap between germline ends came to 15 bases.